The present T cell receptor (beta chain) was sequenced within a study of blood T cells in healthy people across ages. Findings of the study overall: Estimates drawn from one million T cells were deemed to understate diversity.

CDR1 is SGHTA, CDR2 FQGNSA, per germline. The V gene lost 3 bases and the J gene lost 4 bases, with 18 bases spanning the gap. The CDR3 has 16 amino acids. Worth noting for this clonotype: The antigen is undetermined.

Alongside a J-beta primer mix, a sample-barcoded 5' primer served in a second PCR lasting roughly 6 to 11 cycles. A minimum of 2.5 million CDR3-containing paired-end reads was obtained for each sample. TCRdb re-called the 5' RACE reads with MiXCR, one entry per CDR3 protein. This table holds 650,000 to 900,000 distinct CDR3 sequences, roughly 60% found once. The study isolated at least 6.5 million PBMCs from each sample. The specimen sequenced was blood. The gene calls are TRBV7-2 and TRBJ1-2; D gene ambiguous. The receptor was isolated from a man aged 30 to 45 in good health. Here the CDR3 DNA reads TGTGCCAGCAGCTTCGCCAGCTCGCCAGTATTCTATGGCTACACCTTC. Its translation: CASSFASSPVFYGYTF.